The text below deals with one T cell receptor (beta chain). Its antigen is unknown. Reverse transcribing all isolated RNA meant expressed TCRB transcripts were sequenced. Measured with immunoSEQ multiplex PCR; TCRdb has only the in-frame clones, and not every one. The sample comprises about 650,000 clones, around 12% of which are singletons, and more than 0.09% rests with the top ten. Germline values: CDR1 SQVTM, CDR2 ANQGSEA. This CDR3 comprises 16 residues. The V and J ends lost 4 bases and 1 base, in that order; junction bases with no gene match: 12. These data belong to a study of beta chain features in type 1 diabetes. The study's findings and limits: Comparison showed that naive, central memory and Treg TCRB repertoires appeared more similar among patients than among healthy donors. In every one of the four CD4+ subsets, TCRB CDR3s were moderately but significantly shorter in Type 1 diabetes patients.

The clonotype originates from a man aged 30-40 years with type 1 diabetes. Sequencing input: naive CD4+ T cells from blood. V and J are TRBV29-1 and TRBJ1-1; 7 bases agree with TRBD1. Here the CDR3 DNA reads TGCAGCGTTGCCCGGACAGGTGGGGCCGCGAACACTGAAGCTTTCTTT. This encodes CSVARTGGAANTEAFF.